This T cell receptor (beta chain) was sequenced for a study of cytomegalovirus exposure and HLA in healthy donors. Study-level findings and limits: The study found most TCR sequences rare, yet found some public TCRs in many donors. The classifier, whose performance was assessed in both the original and validation cohorts, reportedly diagnosed cytomegalovirus status with high specificity and sensitivity. Subsequent analysis revealed that first-cohort TCR clusters tended to co-occur in the approximately 120 validation repertoires. Cytomegalovirus association was listed for approximately 160 TCR beta chains.

The CDR3 is 15 residues long. Germline CDR1 SQVTM, CDR2 ANQGSEA. Trimming cost V 8 bases and J 4 bases; bases outside gene matches: 15. Notes on this clone: No antigen is known for it.

Some clones are missing from TCRdb's copy, which holds only in-frame ones; the method was immunoSEQ multiplex PCR. The table shows some 150,000 clones, with 85% to 90% occurring only once. The clonotype originates from a woman between 18 and 29 years old in good health and CMV-seropositive. The genes are TRBV29-1 and TRBJ2-7; TRBD2 matches at 9 bases. The sequencing sample was made of PBMCs. The CDR3 DNA reads as TGCAGCCAGCCGTGCGGGCGGGGGGGCCGGTACGAGCAGTACTTC. It yields the protein CSQPCGRGGRYEQYF.